Detailed here is one T cell receptor beta chain. What it binds is not known. Deletions cut 0 bases from V and 2 bases from J, with 7 bases between. This CDR3 is built from 15 residues. Germline V CDR1 and CDR2: LGHNA, YSLEER. This record comes from a study of shared clonotypes between healthy human individuals. Study at large: There were three CD4 naive, three CD4 memory, two CD8 naive and one CD8 memory plates per donor. Study outcomes and limitations: Only blood was sampled; tissue repertoires likely differ.

Sequencing used immunoSEQ multiplex PCR; TCRdb keeps in-frame clones, though not all of them. The sample carries about 1,900,000 clones, about 95% recorded once. Only CD45RO-negative cells positively selected for CCR7 counted as naive CD8 cells, so terminally differentiated effector memory CD45RA+ cells were excluded. The clonotype originates from a man aged 18 to 29 in good health. Specimen: naive CD8+ T cells sorted from blood. The chain combines TRBV4-3 with TRBJ2-2; D is undetermined. The CDR3 sequence is CASSQEDSNTGELFF. As DNA, the CDR3 is TGCGCCAGCAGCCAAGAAGACTCCAACACCGGGGAGCTGTTTTTT.